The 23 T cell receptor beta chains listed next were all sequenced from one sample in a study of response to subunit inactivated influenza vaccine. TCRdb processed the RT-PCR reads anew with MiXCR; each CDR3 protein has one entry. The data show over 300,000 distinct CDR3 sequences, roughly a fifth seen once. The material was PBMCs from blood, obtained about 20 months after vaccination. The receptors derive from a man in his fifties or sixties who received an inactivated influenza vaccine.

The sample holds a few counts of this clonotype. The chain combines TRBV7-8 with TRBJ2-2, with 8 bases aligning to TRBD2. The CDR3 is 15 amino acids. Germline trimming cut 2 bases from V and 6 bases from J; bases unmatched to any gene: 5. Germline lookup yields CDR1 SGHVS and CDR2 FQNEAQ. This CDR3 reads CASSLTGTRSGELFF. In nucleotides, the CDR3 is TGTGCCAGCAGCTTAACCGGGACTAGGTCCGGGGAGCTGTTTTTT.

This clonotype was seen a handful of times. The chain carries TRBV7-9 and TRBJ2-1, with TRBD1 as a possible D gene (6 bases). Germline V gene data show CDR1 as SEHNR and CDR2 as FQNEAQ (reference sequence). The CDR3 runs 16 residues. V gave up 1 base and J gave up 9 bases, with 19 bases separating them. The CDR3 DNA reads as TGTGCCAGCAGCTTAGGGTCCACAGGGAAGAAAGGTGAGCAGTTCTTC. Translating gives CASSLGSTGKKGEQFF.

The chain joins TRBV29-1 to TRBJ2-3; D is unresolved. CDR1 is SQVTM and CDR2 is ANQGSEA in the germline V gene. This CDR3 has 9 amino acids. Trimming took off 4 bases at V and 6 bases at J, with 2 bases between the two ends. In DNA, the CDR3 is TGCAGCGTTGGGGATACGCAGTATTTT. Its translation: CSVGDTQYF.

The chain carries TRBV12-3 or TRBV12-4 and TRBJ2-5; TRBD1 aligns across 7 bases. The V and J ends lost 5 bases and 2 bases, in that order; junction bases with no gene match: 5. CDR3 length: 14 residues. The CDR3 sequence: CASSPGTDQETQYF. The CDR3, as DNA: TGTGCCAGCAGTCCCGGGACAGATCAAGAGACCCAGTACTTC.

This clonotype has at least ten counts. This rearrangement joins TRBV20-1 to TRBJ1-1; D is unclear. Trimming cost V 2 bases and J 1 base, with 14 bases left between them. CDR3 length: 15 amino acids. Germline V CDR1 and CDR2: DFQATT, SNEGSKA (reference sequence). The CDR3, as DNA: TGCAGTGCTAGAACCCCAGGCCCCGGGAACACTGAAGCTTTCTTT. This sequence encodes CSARTPGPGNTEAFF.

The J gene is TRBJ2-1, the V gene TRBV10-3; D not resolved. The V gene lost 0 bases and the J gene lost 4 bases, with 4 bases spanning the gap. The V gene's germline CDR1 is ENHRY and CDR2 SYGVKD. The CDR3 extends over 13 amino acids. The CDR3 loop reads CAISESSYNEQFF. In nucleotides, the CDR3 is TGTGCCATCAGTGAGTCTTCATACAATGAGCAGTTCTTC.

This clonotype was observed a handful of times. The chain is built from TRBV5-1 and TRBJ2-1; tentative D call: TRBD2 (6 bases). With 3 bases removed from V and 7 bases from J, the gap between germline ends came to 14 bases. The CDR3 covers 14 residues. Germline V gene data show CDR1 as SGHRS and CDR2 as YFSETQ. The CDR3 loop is CASSWTNMGNEQFF. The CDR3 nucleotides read TGCGCCAGCAGCTGGACTAACATGGGGAATGAGCAGTTCTTC. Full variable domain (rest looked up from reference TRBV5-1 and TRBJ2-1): KAGVTQTPRYLIKTRGQQVTLSCSPISGHRSVSWYQQTPGQGLQFLFEYFSETQRNKGNFPGRFSGRQFSNSRSEMNVSTLELGDSALYLCASSWTNMGNEQFFGPGTRLTVL.

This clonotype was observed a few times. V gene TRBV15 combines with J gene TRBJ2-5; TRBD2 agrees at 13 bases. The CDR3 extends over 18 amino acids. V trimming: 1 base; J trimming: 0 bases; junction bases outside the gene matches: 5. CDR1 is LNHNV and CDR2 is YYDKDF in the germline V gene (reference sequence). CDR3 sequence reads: CATSRGPGLAGYQETQYF. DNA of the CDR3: TGTGCCACCAGCAGAGGTCCGGGACTAGCGGGGTACCAAGAGACCCAGTACTTC.

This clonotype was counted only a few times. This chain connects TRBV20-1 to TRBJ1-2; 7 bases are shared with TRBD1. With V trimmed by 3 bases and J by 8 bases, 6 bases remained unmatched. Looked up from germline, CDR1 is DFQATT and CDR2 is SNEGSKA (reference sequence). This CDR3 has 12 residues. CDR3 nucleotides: TGCAGTGCTAGGTGGCAGGGGGTAGGCTACACCTTC. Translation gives CSARWQGVGYTF.

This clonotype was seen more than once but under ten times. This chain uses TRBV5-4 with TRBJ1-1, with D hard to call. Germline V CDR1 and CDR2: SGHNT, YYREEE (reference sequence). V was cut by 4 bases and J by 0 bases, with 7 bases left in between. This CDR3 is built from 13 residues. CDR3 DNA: TGTGCCAGCAGCGAAAGGATGAACACTGAAGCTTTCTTT. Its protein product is CASSERMNTEAFF.

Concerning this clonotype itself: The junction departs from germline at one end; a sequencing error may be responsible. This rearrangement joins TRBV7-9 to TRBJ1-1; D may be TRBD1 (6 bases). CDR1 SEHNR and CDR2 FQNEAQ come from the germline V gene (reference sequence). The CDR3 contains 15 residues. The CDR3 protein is CASTLEGGLNTEAFF. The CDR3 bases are TGTGCCAGCACCTTAGAGGGGGGCTTGAACACTGAAGCTTTCTTT.

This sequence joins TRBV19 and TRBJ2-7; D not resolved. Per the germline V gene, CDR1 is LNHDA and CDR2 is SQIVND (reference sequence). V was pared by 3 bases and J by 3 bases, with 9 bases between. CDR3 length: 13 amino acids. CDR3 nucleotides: TGTGCCAGTAGTATGGGTTTAATCTACGAGCAGTACTTC. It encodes CASSMGLIYEQYF.

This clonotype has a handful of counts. CDR3 bases: TGCAGTGCTGGGCAGACCGGTCGGAACACCATATATTTT. Residues: CSAGQTGRNTIYF. The chain employs TRBV20-1 and TRBJ1-3, with D hard to call. The length of the CDR3 is 13 residues. The V and J ends lost 5 bases and 7 bases respectively, with 15 bases between them. The germline gives CDR1 DFQATT, CDR2 SNEGSKA (reference sequence).

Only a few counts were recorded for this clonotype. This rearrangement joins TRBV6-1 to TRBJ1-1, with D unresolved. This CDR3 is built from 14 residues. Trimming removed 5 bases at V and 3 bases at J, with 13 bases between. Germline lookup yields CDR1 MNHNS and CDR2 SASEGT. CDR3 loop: CASSRSRTHTEAFF. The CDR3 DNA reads TGTGCCAGCAGTCGGAGCCGAACGCACACTGAAGCTTTCTTT.

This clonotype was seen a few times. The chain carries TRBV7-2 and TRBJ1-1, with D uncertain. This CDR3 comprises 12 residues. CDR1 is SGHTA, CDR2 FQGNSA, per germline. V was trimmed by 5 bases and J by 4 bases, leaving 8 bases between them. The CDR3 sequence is CASSLFSTEAFF. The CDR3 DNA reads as TGTGCCAGCAGCCTCTTCAGCACTGAAGCTTTCTTT.

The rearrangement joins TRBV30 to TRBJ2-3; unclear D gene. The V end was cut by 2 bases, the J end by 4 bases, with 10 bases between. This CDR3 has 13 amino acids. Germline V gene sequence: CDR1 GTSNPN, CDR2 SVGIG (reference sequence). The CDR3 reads CAWSSGAPDTQYF. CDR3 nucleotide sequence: TGTGCCTGGAGTTCAGGCGCCCCAGATACGCAGTATTTT.

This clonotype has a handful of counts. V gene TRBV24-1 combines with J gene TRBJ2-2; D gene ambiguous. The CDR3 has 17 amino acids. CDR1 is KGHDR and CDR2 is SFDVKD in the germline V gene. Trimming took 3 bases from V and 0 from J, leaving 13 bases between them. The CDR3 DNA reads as TGTGCCACCAGTGATCCGCCCCCCTCCGCGAACACCGGGGAGCTGTTTTTT. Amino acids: CATSDPPPSANTGELFF.

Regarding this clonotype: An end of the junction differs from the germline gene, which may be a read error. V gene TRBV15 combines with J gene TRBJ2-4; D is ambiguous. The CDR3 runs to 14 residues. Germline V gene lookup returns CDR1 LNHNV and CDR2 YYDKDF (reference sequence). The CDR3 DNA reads TGTACCACCAGCATTGGCCTGGACAAAAACATTCAGTACTTC. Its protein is CTTSIGLDKNIQYF.

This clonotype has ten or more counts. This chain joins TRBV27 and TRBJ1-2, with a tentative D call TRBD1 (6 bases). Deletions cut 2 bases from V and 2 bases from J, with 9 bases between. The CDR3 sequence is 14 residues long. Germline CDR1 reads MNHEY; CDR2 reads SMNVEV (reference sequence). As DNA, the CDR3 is TGTGCCAGCAGTTTAGTCAGGGGCAACTATGGCTACACCTTC. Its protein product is CASSLVRGNYGYTF.

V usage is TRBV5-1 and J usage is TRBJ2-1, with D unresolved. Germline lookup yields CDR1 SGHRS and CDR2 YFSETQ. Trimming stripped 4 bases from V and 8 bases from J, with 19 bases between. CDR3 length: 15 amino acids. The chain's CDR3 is CASSPAWGSRDEQFF. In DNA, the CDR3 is TGCGCCAGCAGCCCTGCTTGGGGATCTAGGGATGAGCAGTTCTTC.

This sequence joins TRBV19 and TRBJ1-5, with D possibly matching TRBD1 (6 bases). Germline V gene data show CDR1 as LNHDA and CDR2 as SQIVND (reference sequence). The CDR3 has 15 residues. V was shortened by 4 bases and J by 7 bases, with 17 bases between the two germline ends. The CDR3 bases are TGTGCCAGTAGTACCTACAGGGATCCGGGCCAGCCCCAGCATTTT. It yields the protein CASSTYRDPGQPQHF.

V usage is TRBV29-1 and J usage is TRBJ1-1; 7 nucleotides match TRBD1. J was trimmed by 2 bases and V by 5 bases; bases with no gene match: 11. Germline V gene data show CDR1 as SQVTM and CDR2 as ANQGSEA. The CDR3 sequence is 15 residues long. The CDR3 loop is CSVKTGTAFNTEAFF. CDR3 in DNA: TGCAGCGTTAAAACCGGGACAGCCTTTAACACTGAAGCTTTCTTT.

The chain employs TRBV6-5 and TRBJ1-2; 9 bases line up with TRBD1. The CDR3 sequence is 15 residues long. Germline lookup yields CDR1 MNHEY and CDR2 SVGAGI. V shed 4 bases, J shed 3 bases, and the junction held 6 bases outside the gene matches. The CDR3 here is CASSFTGGFDYGYTF. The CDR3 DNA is TGTGCCAGCAGTTTTACAGGGGGCTTCGACTATGGCTACACCTTC.